One T cell receptor beta chain is described in this entry. Its antigen has not been determined. It has no much larger one-base neighbor in the sample; base qualities were not kept. The data stem from a study of T cell responses to AZD1222 COVID-19 vaccine (dated by TCRdb to the early 2020s). For context, the study as a whole: AZD1222 recipients given second doses at about 4 weeks or at about 12 weeks were pooled, since spike-specific TCR depth and breadth were not found to differ between the two schedules. TCR sequencing was performed for 233 trial participants, of whom some 200 were given two doses of AZD1222 and around 25 were given two doses of MenACWY control vaccine. Trial participants were enrolled into age subgroups of 18-55, 56-69 and 70-plus years, which contained about 150, 27 and 61 TCR-sequenced participants, respectively. The investigation overall reported the following: Epitopes outside the regions mutated in the B.1.351 and B.1.1.7 variants were reportedly recognized by nearly half of the unique spike-specific TCRs. Most participants were white British and females outnumbered males, and the authors suggested that clonal diversity may have been underestimated. Conclusions about previously exposed vaccinees were limited because only a handful of AZD1222 recipients were SARS-CoV-2 seropositive at baseline. After two AZD1222 doses, spike-specific TCR breadth and depth were significantly higher than at day 0 and than in MenACWY recipients. No day 14 peak-response samples were available, so repertoires were characterized only after the peak T cell response. In the small 56-69-year group, the increase in depth fell short of significance, most likely because of low power. Vaccine-associated CD4 TCRs spanned the whole spike protein, with dominant responses in regions 160-218 and 743-854.

The sample's time point, from its label and the paper: baseline before first vaccination. The vaccinee samples were drawn from two UK trials, COV001 and COV002, one of which was a single-blind randomized controlled phase 2/3 trial testing AZD1222 (ChAdOx1 nCoV-19) in healthy adults. For TCRbeta chain sequencing, PBMC samples were collected from trial participants at day 0 and at day 28 after the second dose. In the germline V gene (reference sequence), CDR1 corresponds to SGHNT and CDR2 to YYREEE. Inclusive of the bounding cysteine and phenylalanine, the CDR3 is 17 residues long. Of all the DNA, just the CDR3 is kept, 51 bases in frame from base 1. At the junction V is shortened by 4 bases and J by 4 bases; bases outside the gene matches: 13. The CDR3 regions of human TCRbeta chains were analyzed by immunosequencing. The paper's processing steps were these. Repertoire TCRs were matched against a reference library of SARS-CoV-2-specific TCRs generated with the MIRA antigen-specificity platform. Breadth was defined as the fraction of unique TCRs that were SARS-CoV-2-associated. Depth was defined as the fraction of total T cells that were SARS-CoV-2-associated. Using the MIRA data, every spike-specific TCR was mapped to the spike region that the TCR reacted to and assigned to either a CD4 or a CD8 class. Log10-transformed breadth and depth values were compared by one-way ANOVA with Sidak's multiple comparisons tests. The clones in this table, taken by TCRdb from immuneACCESS, are in-frame only. Not every clone is retained; where verified, under half of the shortfall comes from an unresolved V gene, and the cause of the rest is unknown. V, J and clone size were drawn from that table, and D and trimming were deduced from the DNA. The sample table records roughly 130,000 clones; around 84% of these occur just once. The ten largest account for 9% to 15% of the sample.

The source of this sequence is an adult in good health. The rearranged segments are TRBV5-4 and TRBJ2-2; the junction holds 7 bases that match TRBD1. The material sequenced was peripheral blood, taken on day 0 of AZD1222 vaccination. The CDR3 region reads CASSPIPTGRRTGELFF. The DNA reads as follows: TGTGCCAGCAGCCCCATCCCGACAGGGCGCCGCACCGGGGAGCTGTTTTTT.